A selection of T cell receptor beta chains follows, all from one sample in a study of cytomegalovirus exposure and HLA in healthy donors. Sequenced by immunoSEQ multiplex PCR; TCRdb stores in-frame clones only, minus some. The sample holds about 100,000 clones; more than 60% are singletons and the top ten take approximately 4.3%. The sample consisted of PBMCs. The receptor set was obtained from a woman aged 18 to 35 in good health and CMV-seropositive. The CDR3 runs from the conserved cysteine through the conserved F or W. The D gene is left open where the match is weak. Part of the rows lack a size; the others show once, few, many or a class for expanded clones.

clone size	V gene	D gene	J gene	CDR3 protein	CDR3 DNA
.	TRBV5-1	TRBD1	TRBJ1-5	CASRAGTGVGPQHF	TGCGCCAGCAGGGCCGGGACAGGGGTTGGGCCCCAGCATTTT
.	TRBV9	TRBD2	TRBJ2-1	CASSAGLAGEYNEQFF	TGTGCCAGCAGCGCGGGACTAGCGGGAGAATACAATGAGCAGTTCTTC
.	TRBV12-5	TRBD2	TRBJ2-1	CASGLGLAGSYNEQFF	TGTGCTAGTGGTTTAGGACTAGCGGGATCCTACAATGAGCAGTTCTTC
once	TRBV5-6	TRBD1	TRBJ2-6	CASSYTGVSGANVLTF	TGTGCCAGCAGCTATACAGGGGTTTCTGGGGCCAACGTCCTGACTTTC
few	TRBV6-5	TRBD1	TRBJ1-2	CASRLPGQGSGFTF	TGTGCCAGCAGGCTTCCGGGACAGGGTAGCGGGTTCACCTTC
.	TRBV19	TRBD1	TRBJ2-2	CASRDRDGPGELFF	TGTGCCAGCCGGGACAGGGATGGTCCCGGGGAGCTGTTTTTT
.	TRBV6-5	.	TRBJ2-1	CASSVGTGFYNEQFF	TGTGCCAGCAGCGTCGGGACTGGCTTTTACAATGAGCAGTTCTTC
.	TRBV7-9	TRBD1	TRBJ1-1	CASSQPNRGNTEAFF	TGTGCCAGCAGCCAGCCGAACAGGGGAAACACTGAAGCTTTCTTT
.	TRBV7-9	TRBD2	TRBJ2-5	CASSSTLAGGETQYF	TGTGCCAGCAGCTCCACCCTAGCGGGGGGAGAGACCCAGTACTTC
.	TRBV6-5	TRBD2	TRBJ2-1	CASRLTSGGFNEQFF	TGTGCCAGCAGGCTCACTAGCGGAGGGTTCAATGAGCAGTTCTTC
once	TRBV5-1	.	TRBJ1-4	CASSLTGTNEKLFF	TGCGCCAGCAGCTTGACAGGGACTAATGAAAAACTGTTTTTT
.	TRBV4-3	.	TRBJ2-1	CASSQASVF	TGCGCCAGCAGCCAAGCGTCGGTCTTC
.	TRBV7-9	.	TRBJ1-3	CASFQSGNTIYF	TGTGCCAGTTTCCAATCTGGAAACACCATATATTTT
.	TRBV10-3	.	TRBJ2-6	CAISGGQARSGANVLTF	TGTGCCATCAGTGGGGGCCAGGCGCGCTCTGGGGCCAACGTCCTGACTTTC
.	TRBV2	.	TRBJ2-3	CASSEMSVSTDTQYF	TGTGCCAGCAGTGAGATGAGCGTATCCACAGATACGCAGTATTTT
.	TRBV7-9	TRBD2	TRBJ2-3	CASSSPPRGSGQDTQYF	TGTGCCAGCAGCTCCCCCCCCCGCGGGAGTGGACAAGATACGCAGTATTTT
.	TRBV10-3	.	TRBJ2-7	CAISYEQVISYEQYF	TGTGCCATCAGTTACGAACAGGTAATCTCCTACGAGCAGTACTTC
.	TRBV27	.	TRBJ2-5	CASQPSLRETQYF	TGTGCCAGCCAACCCTCTTTACGGGAGACCCAGTACTTC
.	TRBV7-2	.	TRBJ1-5	CASSQTEVNQPQHF	TGTGCCAGCAGCCAGACAGAAGTCAATCAGCCCCAGCATTTT
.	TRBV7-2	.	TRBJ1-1	CASSFPLRSGGEAFF	TGTGCCAGCAGCTTCCCGCTAAGGTCCGGGGGTGAAGCTTTCTTT
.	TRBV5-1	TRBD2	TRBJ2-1	CASSVLAGVYNEQFF	TGCGCCAGCAGCGTTCTAGCGGGGGTCTACAATGAGCAGTTCTTC
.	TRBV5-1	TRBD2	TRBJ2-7	CASSLGASGSYEQYF	TGCGCCAGCAGCTTGGGGGCTAGCGGGAGCTACGAGCAGTACTTC
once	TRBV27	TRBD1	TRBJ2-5	CASSLTGQGPSLRLAWVYQETQYF	TGTGCCAGCAGTTTAACGGGACAGGGGCCTAGCCTACGACTAGCGTGGGTGTACCAAGAGACCCAGTACTTC
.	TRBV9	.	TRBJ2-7	CASSVHSDSYDYEQYF	TGTGCCAGCAGCGTACACTCGGACAGTTACGACTACGAGCAGTACTTC
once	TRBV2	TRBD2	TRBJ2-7	CASSTSGTSYEQYF	TGTGCCAGCAGCACTAGCGGGACCTCCTACGAGCAGTACTTC
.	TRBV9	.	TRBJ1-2	CASSGAPGGYTF	TGTGCCAGCAGCGGCGCCCCGGGGGGCTACACCTTC
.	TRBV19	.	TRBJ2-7	CASSIGARPDYEQYF	TGTGCCAGTAGTATAGGTGCCAGGCCTGACTACGAGCAGTACTTC